Listed here are 17 T cell receptor beta chains from one sample, sequenced in a study of monozygotic twins with cystic fibrosis. TCRdb keeps only in-frame clones here, not all; method: immunoSEQ multiplex PCR. This table has 32,000 or so clones, 92% appearing once. Sequencing was carried out using blood. Receptors originate from a girl aged 2-15 years with cystic fibrosis.

V gene TRBV2 combines with J gene TRBJ1-2, with unresolved D. Germline-derived CDR1 and CDR2 are SNHLY and FYNNEI. The V gene lost 11 bases and the J gene lost 0 bases, with 10 bases spanning the gap. The length of the CDR3 is 12 residues. The CDR3 sequence is CASQSPNYGYTF. Here the CDR3 DNA reads TGTGCCTCTCAATCCCCTAACTATGGCTACACCTTC.

The chain recombines TRBV5-1 with TRBJ2-2, with a possible D match to TRBD1 (6 bases). There are 15 residues in the CDR3. CDR1 is SGHRS and CDR2 is YFSETQ in the germline V gene. Trimming stripped 2 bases from V and 2 bases from J, with 10 bases between. The DNA of the CDR3 is TGCGCCAGCAGCTTACAGGGATCAAACACCGGGGAGCTGTTTTTT. It translates to CASSLQGSNTGELFF.

The chain carries TRBV4-2 and TRBJ1-2; a weak D match, TRBD1 (5 bases). The ends were cut back, 1 base at V and 2 bases at J, with 5 bases in the middle. The CDR3 length is 13 residues. CDR1 LGHNA and CDR2 YNFKEQ come from the germline V gene. CDR3 DNA: TGTGCCAGCAGCCAAGCAGGGAACTATGGCTACACCTTC. Encoded protein: CASSQAGNYGYTF.

This clone was seen just once. The chain couples TRBV28 to TRBJ2-6; D not certain. The CDR3 extends over 16 amino acids. V was cut by 8 bases and J by 2 bases, with 16 bases left in between. The germline V gene has CDR1 MDHEN and CDR2 SYDVKM. The CDR3 DNA follows: TGTGCCAGCCATTCGGCAACCGTCACTGGGGCCAACGTCCTGACTTTC. Its translation is CASHSATVTGANVLTF.

The genes are TRBV28 and TRBJ1-5; D uncertain. Trimming removed 4 bases at V and 0 bases at J, with 22 bases between. The CDR3 spans 19 residues. Germline V gene sequence: CDR1 MDHEN, CDR2 SYDVKM. CDR3 sequence reads: CASSSRSSIGRFSNQPQHF. CDR3 nucleotide sequence: TGTGCCAGCAGTTCCCGCTCGAGCATCGGGCGTTTTAGCAATCAGCCCCAGCATTTT.

The chain combines TRBV4-1 with TRBJ1-5, with D unresolved. This CDR3 region has 17 residues. The germline CDR1 and CDR2 sequences are MGHRA and YSYEKL. V gave up 3 bases and J gave up 5 bases, with 20 bases separating them. The CDR3 DNA follows: TGCGCCAGCAGCCAGGGCTTTGACCGGAGATGGGATCAGCCCCAGCATTTT. Residues: CASSQGFDRRWDQPQHF.

This rearrangement joins TRBV10-3 to TRBJ2-2, with 9 bases matching TRBD2. With 10 bases clipped from V and 1 base from J, the junction kept 4 bases outside the gene matches. Germline values: CDR1 ENHRY, CDR2 SYGVKD. This CDR3 spans 14 amino acids. The CDR3 nucleotides read TGTGCCACAAGACTAGCGGAGAACACCGGGGAGCTGTTTTTT. Its translation: CATRLAENTGELFF.

The chain employs TRBV19 and TRBJ1-2, with 9 bases matching TRBD1. The CDR3 covers 19 residues. The V gene end was trimmed by 4 bases and the J gene end by 2 bases; junction bases not matched to a gene: 17. The germline V gene has CDR1 LNHDA and CDR2 SQIVND (reference sequence). CDR3 bases: TGTGCCAGTAGTAGGGGCGACAGGGGGTCTGGAGCCGTCAACTATGGCTACACCTTC. Its protein product is CASSRGDRGSGAVNYGYTF.

This chain uses TRBV7-8 with TRBJ1-2; unclear D gene. The length of the CDR3 is 14 residues. Germline CDR1 and CDR2: SGHVS and FQNEAQ. The germline V and J ends were trimmed by 4 bases and 3 bases, with 12 bases remaining between them. CDR3 residues: CASSSIDRDYGYTF. CDR3 nucleotide sequence: TGTGCCAGCAGCTCTATAGATCGGGACTATGGCTACACCTTC.

This chain connects TRBV27 to TRBJ2-2; 7 nucleotides line up with TRBD2. Trimming took 5 bases from V and 0 from J; bases not matched to a gene: 3. CDR3 length: 15 amino acids. Germline V CDR1 and CDR2: MNHEY, SMNVEV (reference sequence). CDR3 DNA sequence: TGTGCCAGCAGTCCTCGGGAGGCGAACACCGGGGAGCTGTTTTTT. The encoded protein is CASSPREANTGELFF.

This clone was detected only once. The genes are TRBV6-1 and TRBJ2-7; maybe TRBD2 (5 bases). The CDR3 contains 14 residues. In germline, CDR1 is MNHNS, CDR2 SASEGT. V lost 3 bases to trimming and J lost 2 bases, with 11 bases between them. CDR3 residues: CASSEWGDPYEQYF. In DNA, the CDR3 is TGTGCCAGCAGTGAGTGGGGAGATCCCTACGAGCAGTACTTC.

This clone was found once. The rearrangement uses TRBV19 and TRBJ2-5; tentative D call: TRBD2 (6 bases). This CDR3 has 17 amino acids. The germline CDR1 and CDR2 sequences are LNHDA and SQIVND (reference sequence). V lost 8 bases, J lost 1 base, and 23 bases lay in between. CDR3 sequence reads: CASQKGSRPGLQETQYF. CDR3 sequence (DNA): TGTGCCAGTCAGAAGGGGAGCCGCCCGGGACTCCAAGAGACCCAGTACTTC. Looking up the rest from reference TRBV19 and TRBJ2-5 gives the full variable domain: DGGITQSPKYLFRKEGQNVTLSCEQNLNHDAMYWYRQDPGQGLRLIYYSQIVNDFQKGDIAEGYSVSREKKESFPLTVTSAQKNPTAFYLCASQKGSRPGLQETQYFGPGTRLLVL.

V and J are TRBV28 and TRBJ1-3; D gene unclear. The ends were cut back, 5 bases at V and 0 bases at J, with 5 bases in the middle. The CDR3 totals 13 residues. Per germline, CDR1 MDHEN and CDR2 SYDVKM. The CDR3 spells CASSRLSGNTIYF. DNA for the CDR3: TGTGCCAGCAGTCGACTCTCTGGAAACACCATATATTTT.

J is TRBJ2-1 and V is TRBV19; D may match TRBD1 or TRBD2 (5 bases each). Germline V gene lookup returns CDR1 LNHDA and CDR2 SQIVND (reference sequence). Deletions cut 7 bases from V and 0 bases from J, with 16 bases between. The CDR3 is 16 residues long. The CDR3, as DNA: TGTGCCAGTACCTCGTCGGGGCGCCGCTCCTACAATGAGCAGTTCTTC. Encoded protein: CASTSSGRRSYNEQFF.

Concerning this clone itself: Sequence at one end of the junction differs from germline and may be a read error. The chain has TRBV2 and TRBJ2-7, with 8 nucleotides matching TRBD1. Germline assignment: CDR1 SNHLY and CDR2 FYNNEI. The CDR3 consists of 12 residues. CDR3 DNA sequence: TGTGCCAGCAGTGCCGGACAGGGAAAAGTCGGGTTC. As protein: CASSAGQGKVGF.

This CDR3 reads CASSLGTSKEAFF. The CDR3 DNA sequence: TGTGCCAGCAGTTTGGGCACTTCTAAGGAAGCTTTCTTT. The chain recombines TRBV28 with TRBJ1-1; D unresolved. Germline CDR1 MDHEN, CDR2 SYDVKM. Deletions cut 3 bases from V and 8 bases from J, with 13 bases between. The CDR3 length is 13 residues.

The chain carries TRBV6-1 and TRBJ2-2; D is possibly TRBD2 (6 bases). The CDR3 sequence is 15 residues long. The V end lost 5 bases, the J end lost 5 bases, and 15 bases lay between the germline ends. Germline V CDR1 and CDR2: MNHNS, SASEGT. CDR3 sequence reads: CASSPGTWGTGELFF. In DNA form, the CDR3 reads TGTGCCAGCAGTCCCGGGACTTGGGGAACCGGGGAGCTGTTTTTT.